The clone carrying this T cell receptor beta chain appeared a few times. The CDR3 consists of 13 residues. V was trimmed by 3 bases and J by 6 bases, leaving 9 bases between them. The V gene's germline CDR1 is SGDLS and CDR2 YYNGEE. This specimen comes from a study of blood T cell repertoires in COVID-19. Across the study: Acute and convalescent COVID-19 specimens originated in the United States, Italy and Spain. Sources were T cells, B-cell-depleted T cells, or PBMCs; the material itself was cDNA or gDNA.

Original processing notes: The assay estimated nucleated cells by amplifying reference gene primers. The data were produced by immunoSEQ multiplex PCR, yet TCRdb's version contains in-frame clones alone and is incomplete. The V and J calls and the clone size are those of that table, but D and trimming were determined from the DNA. The table lists about 80,000 clones, over 70% of them singletons. The TCR comes from a human donor in a cohort sampled during active COVID-19. The source material was peripheral blood. V and J are TRBV9 and TRBJ2-2; tentative D call: TRBD1 (6 bases). The CDR3 DNA reads TGTGCCAGCAGCGAAACAGGGTCCGGGGAGCTGTTTTTT. Residues: CASSETGSGELFF.